This T cell receptor (beta chain) was profiled in a study of T-cell memory formation after mild COVID-19. About the research overall: For the most part, TCR clusters were specific to one donor.

With 3 bases removed from V and 1 base from J, the gap between germline ends came to 12 bases. The germline gives CDR1 LNHNV, CDR2 YYDKDF (reference sequence). The CDR3 extends over 15 amino acids. One entry per CDR3 protein results from TCRdb running MiXCR on the 5' RACE reads. The data contain fewer than 600,000 distinct CDR3 sequences, less than 25% of them singletons. Material for sequencing was PBMCs or a T cell subset sorted from them (not recorded which). The sequence was collected from an adult woman who had mild COVID-19 (a few samples of this study predate the infection). Cell type and time point are not known. This sequence joins TRBV15 and TRBJ2-5; a possible D gene is TRBD2 (5 bases). The CDR3 loop is CATSSMSGPQETQYF. CDR3 nucleotide sequence: TGTGCCACCAGCAGCATGAGCGGCCCCCAAGAGACCCAGTACTTC. Together with reference TRBV15 and TRBJ2-5, the CDR3 gives the full variable domain: DAMVIQNPRYQVTQFGKPVTLSCSQTLNHNVMYWYQQKSSQAPKLLFHYYDKDFNNEADTPDNFQSRRPNTSFCFLDIRSPGLGDTAMYLCATSSMSGPQETQYFGPGTRLLVL.